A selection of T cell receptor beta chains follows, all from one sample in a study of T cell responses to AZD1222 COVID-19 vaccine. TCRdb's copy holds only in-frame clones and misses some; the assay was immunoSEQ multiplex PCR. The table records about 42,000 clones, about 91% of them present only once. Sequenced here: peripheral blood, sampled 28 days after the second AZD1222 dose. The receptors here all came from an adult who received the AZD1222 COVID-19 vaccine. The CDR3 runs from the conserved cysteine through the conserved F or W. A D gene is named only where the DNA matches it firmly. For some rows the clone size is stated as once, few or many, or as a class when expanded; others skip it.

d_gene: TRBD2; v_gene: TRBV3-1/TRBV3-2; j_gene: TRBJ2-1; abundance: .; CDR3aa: CASSFGLAGKNEQFF; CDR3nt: TGTGCCAGCAGCTTCGGACTAGCGGGAAAGAATGAGCAGTTCTTC
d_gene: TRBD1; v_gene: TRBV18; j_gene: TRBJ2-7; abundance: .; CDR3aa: CASSPDRGSHEQYF; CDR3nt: TGTGCCAGCTCACCGGACAGGGGAAGTCACGAGCAGTACTTC
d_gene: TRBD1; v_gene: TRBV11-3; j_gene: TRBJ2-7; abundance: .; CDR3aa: CASSPGQGLGEQYF; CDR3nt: TGTGCCAGCAGCCCGGGACAGGGGCTAGGAGAGCAGTACTTC
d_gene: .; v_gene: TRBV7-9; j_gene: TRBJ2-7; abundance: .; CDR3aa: CASSLEEGEQYF; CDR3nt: TGTGCCAGCAGCCTTGAGGAGGGCGAGCAGTACTTC
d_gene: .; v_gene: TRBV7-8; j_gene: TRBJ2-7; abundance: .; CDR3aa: CASSFTTGPNYEQYF; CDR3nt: TGTGCCAGCAGCTTTACGACAGGACCAAACTACGAGCAGTACTTC
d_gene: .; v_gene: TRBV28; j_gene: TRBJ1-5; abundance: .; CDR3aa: CASRGVGYSNQPQHF; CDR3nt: TGTGCCAGCAGGGGCGTGGGATATAGCAATCAGCCCCAGCATTTT
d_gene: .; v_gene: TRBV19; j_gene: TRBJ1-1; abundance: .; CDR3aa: CASSKRSVTEAFF; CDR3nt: TGTGCCAGTAGTAAGCGCTCGGTCACTGAAGCTTTCTTT
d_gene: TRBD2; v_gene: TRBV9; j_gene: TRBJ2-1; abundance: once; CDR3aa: CASSVGSSGAYNEQFF; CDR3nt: TGTGCCAGCAGCGTAGGGTCTAGCGGGGCTTACAATGAGCAGTTCTTC
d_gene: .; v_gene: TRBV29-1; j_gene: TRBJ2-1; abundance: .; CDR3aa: CSVVDFYNEQFF; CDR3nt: TGCAGCGTTGTCGACTTCTACAATGAGCAGTTCTTC
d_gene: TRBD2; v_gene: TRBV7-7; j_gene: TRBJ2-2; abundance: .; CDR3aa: CASSLVGLAGVGELFF; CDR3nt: TGTGCCAGCAGCTTAGTTGGCCTAGCGGGGGTCGGGGAGCTGTTTTTT
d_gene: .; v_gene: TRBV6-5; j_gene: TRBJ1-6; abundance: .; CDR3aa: CASKPESSYNSPLHF; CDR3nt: TGTGCCAGCAAACCGGAAAGCTCCTATAATTCACCCCTCCACTTT
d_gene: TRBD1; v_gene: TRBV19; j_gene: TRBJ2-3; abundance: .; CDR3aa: CASSGQGEDTQYF; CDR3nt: TGTGCCAGTAGTGGGCAGGGGGAAGATACGCAGTATTTT
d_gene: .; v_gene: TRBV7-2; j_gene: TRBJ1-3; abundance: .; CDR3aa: CASSLGDISGNTIYF; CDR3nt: TGTGCCAGCAGCTTAGGGGACATCTCTGGAAACACCATATATTTT
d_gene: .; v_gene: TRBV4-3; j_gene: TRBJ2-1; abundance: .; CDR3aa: CASSQDDRGAYNEQFF; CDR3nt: TGCGCCAGCAGCCAAGATGATCGCGGTGCCTACAATGAGCAGTTCTTC
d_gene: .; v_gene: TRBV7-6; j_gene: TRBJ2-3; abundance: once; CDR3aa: CASSRNLGTLDTQYF; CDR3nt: TGTGCCAGCAGCCGAAATTTAGGGACATTGGATACGCAGTATTTT
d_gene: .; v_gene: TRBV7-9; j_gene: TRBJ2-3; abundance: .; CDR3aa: CASSLVRVDLRDTQYF; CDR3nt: TGTGCCAGCAGCTTAGTCAGAGTCGATCTCCGAGATACGCAGTATTTT
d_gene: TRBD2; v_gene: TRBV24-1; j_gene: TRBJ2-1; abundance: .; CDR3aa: CATSDNGLAGAYNEQFF; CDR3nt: TGTGCCACCAGTGATAACGGACTAGCGGGGGCCTACAATGAGCAGTTCTTC
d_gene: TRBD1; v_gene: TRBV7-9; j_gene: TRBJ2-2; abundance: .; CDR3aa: CAITGVPGELFF; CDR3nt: TGTGCCATCACAGGGGTCCCCGGGGAGCTGTTTTTT
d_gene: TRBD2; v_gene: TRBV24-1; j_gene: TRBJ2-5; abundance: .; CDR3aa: CATSDRTSGGETQYF; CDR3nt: TGTGCCACCAGTGATCGGACTAGCGGGGGAGAGACCCAGTACTTC
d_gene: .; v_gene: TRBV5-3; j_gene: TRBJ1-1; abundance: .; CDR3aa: CARRGTMNTEAFF; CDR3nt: TGTGCCAGACGGGGCACAATGAACACTGAAGCTTTCTTT
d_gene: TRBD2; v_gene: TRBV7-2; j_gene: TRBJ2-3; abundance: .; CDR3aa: CASSVSGRAPDTQYF; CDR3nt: TGTGCCAGCAGCGTTAGCGGGAGGGCCCCAGATACGCAGTATTTT
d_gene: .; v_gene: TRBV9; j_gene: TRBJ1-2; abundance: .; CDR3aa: CASSETLDGSYTF; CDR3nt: TGTGCCAGCAGCGAGACACTGGACGGCAGTTACACCTTC
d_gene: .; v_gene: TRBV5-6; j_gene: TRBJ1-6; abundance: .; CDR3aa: CASSPRPGGPWNSPLHF; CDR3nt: TGTGCCAGCAGCCCAAGGCCGGGGGGCCCATGGAATTCACCCCTCCACTTT
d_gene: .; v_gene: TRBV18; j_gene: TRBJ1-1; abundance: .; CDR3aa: CASFTGGSNTEAFF; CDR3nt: TGTGCCAGCTTTACGGGGGGTTCGAACACTGAAGCTTTCTTT
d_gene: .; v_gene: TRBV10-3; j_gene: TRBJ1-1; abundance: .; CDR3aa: CAIRGLMNTEAFF; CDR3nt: TGTGCCATCAGGGGACTAATGAACACTGAAGCTTTCTTT
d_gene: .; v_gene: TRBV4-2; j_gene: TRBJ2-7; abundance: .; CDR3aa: CASSQDQDAWAYEQYF; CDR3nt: TGTGCCAGCAGCCAAGATCAGGACGCATGGGCCTACGAGCAGTACTTC
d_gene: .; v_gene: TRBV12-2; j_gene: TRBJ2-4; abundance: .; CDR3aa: CASRLACTGHARAKNIQYF; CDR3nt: TGTGCAAGTCGCTTAGCTTGTACTGGACACGCAAGAGCCAAAAACATTCAGTACTTC
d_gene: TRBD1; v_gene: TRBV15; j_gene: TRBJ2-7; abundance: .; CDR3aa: CATAGTGNYEQYF; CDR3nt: TGTGCCACAGCCGGGACAGGCAACTACGAGCAGTACTTC
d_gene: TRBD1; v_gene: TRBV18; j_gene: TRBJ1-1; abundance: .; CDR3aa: CASSIDRGAEAFF; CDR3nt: TGTGCCAGCTCAATCGACAGGGGAGCTGAAGCTTTCTTT
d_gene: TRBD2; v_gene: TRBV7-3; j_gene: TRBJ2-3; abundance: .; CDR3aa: CASSEGTSGSTDTQYF; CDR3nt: TGTGCCAGCAGCGAGGGGACTAGCGGTAGCACAGATACGCAGTATTTT
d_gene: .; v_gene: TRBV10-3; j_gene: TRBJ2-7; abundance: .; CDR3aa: CAISDDTSSYEQYF; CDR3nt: TGTGCCATCAGTGATGACACAAGCTCCTACGAGCAGTACTTC
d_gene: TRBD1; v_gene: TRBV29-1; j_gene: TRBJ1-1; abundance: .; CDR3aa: CSVRQGYTEAFF; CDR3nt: TGCAGCGTCAGACAGGGGTACACTGAAGCTTTCTTT
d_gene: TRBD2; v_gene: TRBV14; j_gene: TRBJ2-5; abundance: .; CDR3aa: CASSLLTSGSRETQYF; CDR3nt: TGTGCCAGCAGCCTCTTGACTAGCGGGTCCCGAGAGACCCAGTACTTC
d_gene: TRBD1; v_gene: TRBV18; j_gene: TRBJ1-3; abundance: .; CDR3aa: CASSSGTGDRNTIYF; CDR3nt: TGTGCCAGCTCGTCCGGGACAGGGGATCGAAACACCATATATTTT
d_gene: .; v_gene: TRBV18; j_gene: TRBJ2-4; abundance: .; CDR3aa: CASSPATQASNIQYF; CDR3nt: TGTGCCAGCTCACCAGCCACACAGGCTTCAAACATTCAGTACTTC
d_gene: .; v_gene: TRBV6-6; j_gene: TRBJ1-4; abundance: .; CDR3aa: CASMGEGEKLFF; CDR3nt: TGTGCCAGCATGGGGGAGGGTGAAAAACTGTTTTTT
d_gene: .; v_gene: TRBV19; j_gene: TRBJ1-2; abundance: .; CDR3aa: CASSIVGLDGYGYTF; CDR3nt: TGTGCCAGTAGTATAGTAGGACTGGATGGCTATGGCTACACCTTC
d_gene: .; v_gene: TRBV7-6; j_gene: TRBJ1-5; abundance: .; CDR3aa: CASRYIPGEGNQPQHF; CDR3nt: TGTGCCAGCAGATACATTCCAGGGGAAGGCAATCAGCCCCAGCATTTT
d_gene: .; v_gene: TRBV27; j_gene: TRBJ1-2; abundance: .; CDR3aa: CASSLEVGYGYTF; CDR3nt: TGTGCCAGCAGTTTAGAGGTCGGCTATGGCTACACCTTC
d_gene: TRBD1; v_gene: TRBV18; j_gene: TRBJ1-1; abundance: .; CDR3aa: CASSPTGEDTEAFF; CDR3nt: TGTGCCAGCTCACCCACAGGGGAGGACACTGAAGCTTTCTTT
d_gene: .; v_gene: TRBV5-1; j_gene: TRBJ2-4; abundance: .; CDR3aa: CASSLTEPRDIQYF; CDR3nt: TGCGCCAGCAGCTTGACAGAGCCCCGGGACATTCAGTACTTC
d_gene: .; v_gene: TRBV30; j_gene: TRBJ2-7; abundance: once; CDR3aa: CAWSAGQGISYEQYF; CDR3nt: TGTGCCTGGAGTGCGGGGCAGGGGATCTCCTACGAGCAGTACTTC
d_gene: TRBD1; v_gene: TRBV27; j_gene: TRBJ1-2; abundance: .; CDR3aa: CASSLRREGALGYTF; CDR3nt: TGTGCCAGCAGTTTAAGGCGGGAGGGGGCCTTAGGCTACACCTTC
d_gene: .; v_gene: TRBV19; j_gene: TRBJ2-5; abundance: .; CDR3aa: CASSAVGWQETQYF; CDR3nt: TGTGCCAGTAGTGCCGTCGGCTGGCAAGAGACCCAGTACTTC
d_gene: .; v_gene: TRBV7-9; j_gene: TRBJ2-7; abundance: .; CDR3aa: CASSLQGEQYF; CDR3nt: TGTGCCAGCAGCCTACAGGGCGAGCAGTACTTC
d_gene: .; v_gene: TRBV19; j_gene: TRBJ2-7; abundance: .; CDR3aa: CASRDTTYEQYF; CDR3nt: TGTGCCAGCCGGGACACCACCTACGAGCAGTACTTC
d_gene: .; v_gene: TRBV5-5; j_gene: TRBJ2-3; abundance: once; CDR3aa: CASSLEYFADTQYF; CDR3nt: TGTGCCAGCAGCTTGGAATATTTCGCAGATACGCAGTATTTT
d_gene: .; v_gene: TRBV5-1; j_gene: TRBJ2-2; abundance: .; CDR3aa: CASNQGSAAGELFF; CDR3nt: TGCGCCAGCAACCAAGGGTCAGCGGCCGGGGAGCTGTTTTTT
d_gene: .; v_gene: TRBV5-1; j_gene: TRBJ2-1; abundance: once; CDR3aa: CASSLPRDEQFF; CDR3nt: TGCGCCAGCAGCCTACCCCGGGATGAGCAGTTCTTC
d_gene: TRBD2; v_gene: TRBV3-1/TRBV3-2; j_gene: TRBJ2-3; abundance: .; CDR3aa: CASSSTSGTDTQYF; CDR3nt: TGTGCCAGCAGCTCTACTAGCGGCACAGATACGCAGTATTTT
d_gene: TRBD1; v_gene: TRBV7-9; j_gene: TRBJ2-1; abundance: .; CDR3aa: CASSGTVSYNEQFF; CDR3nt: TGTGCCAGCAGTGGGACAGTCTCTTACAATGAGCAGTTCTTC
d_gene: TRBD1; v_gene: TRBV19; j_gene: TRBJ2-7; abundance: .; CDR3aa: CASSTPGGQGDYEQYF; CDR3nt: TGTGCCAGTAGTACTCCTGGGGGACAGGGCGACTACGAGCAGTACTTC